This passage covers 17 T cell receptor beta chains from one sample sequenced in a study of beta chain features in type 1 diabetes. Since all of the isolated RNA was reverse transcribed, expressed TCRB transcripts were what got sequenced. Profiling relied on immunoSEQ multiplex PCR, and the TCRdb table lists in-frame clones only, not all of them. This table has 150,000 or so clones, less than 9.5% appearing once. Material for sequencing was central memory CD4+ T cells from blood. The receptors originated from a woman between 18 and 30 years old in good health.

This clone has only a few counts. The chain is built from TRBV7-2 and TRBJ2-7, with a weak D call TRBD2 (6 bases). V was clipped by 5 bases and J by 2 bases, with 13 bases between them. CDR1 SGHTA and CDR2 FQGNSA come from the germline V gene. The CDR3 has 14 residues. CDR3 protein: CASSVLAQPYEQYF. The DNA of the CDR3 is TGTGCCAGCAGCGTACTAGCACAGCCCTACGAGCAGTACTTC.

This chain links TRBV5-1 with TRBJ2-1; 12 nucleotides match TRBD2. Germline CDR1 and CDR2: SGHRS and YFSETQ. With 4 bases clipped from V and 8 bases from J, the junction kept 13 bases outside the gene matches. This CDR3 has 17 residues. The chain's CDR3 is CASSKSASGRAGYEQFF. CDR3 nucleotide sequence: TGCGCCAGCAGCAAATCCGCTAGCGGGAGGGCCGGGTATGAGCAGTTCTTC.

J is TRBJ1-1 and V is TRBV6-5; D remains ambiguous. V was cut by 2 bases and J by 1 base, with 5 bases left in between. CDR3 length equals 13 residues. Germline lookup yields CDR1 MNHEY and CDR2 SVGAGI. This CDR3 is CASSYRQNTEAFF. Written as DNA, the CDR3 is TGTGCCAGCAGTTACCGACAGAACACTGAAGCTTTCTTT.

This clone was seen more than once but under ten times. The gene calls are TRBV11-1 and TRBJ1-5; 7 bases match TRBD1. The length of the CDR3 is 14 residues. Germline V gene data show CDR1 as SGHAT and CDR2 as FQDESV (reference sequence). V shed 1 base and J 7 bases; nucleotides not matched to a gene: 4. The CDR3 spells CASSLGQGGQPQHF. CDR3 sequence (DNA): TGTGCCAGCAGCTTAGGGCAGGGGGGCCAGCCCCAGCATTTT. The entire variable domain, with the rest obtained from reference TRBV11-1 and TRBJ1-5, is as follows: EAEVAQSPRYKITEKSQAVAFWCDPISGHATLYWYRQILGQGPELLVQFQDESVVDDSQLPKDRFSAERLKGVDSTLKIQPAELGDSAMYLCASSLGQGGQPQHFGDGTRLSIL.

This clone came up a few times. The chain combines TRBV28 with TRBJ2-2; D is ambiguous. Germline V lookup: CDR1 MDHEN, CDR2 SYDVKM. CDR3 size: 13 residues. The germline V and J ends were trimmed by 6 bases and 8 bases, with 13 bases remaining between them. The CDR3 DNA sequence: TGTGCCAGCAGCCCCCCTCAGGAAGGGGAGCTGTTTTTT. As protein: CASSPPQEGELFF.

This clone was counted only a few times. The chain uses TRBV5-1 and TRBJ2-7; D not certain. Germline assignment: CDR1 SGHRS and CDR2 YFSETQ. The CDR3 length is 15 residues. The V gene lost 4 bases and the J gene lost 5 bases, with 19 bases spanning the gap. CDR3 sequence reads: CASSVGLQAPHEQYF. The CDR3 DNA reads TGCGCCAGCAGCGTGGGTCTCCAGGCCCCCCACGAGCAGTACTTC.

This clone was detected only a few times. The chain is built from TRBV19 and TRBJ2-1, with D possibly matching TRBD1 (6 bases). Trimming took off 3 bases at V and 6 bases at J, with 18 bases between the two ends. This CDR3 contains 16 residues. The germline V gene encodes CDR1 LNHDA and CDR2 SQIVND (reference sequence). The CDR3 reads CASSIGEYLGGNEQFF. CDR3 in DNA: TGTGCCAGTAGTATTGGAGAGTATTTAGGGGGCAATGAGCAGTTCTTC.

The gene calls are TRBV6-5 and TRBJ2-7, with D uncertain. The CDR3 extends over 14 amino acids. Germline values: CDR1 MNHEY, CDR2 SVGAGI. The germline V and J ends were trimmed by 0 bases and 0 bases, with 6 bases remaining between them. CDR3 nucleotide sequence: TGTGCCAGCAGTTACTCGGCAGTCTCCTACGAGCAGTACTTC. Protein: CASSYSAVSYEQYF.

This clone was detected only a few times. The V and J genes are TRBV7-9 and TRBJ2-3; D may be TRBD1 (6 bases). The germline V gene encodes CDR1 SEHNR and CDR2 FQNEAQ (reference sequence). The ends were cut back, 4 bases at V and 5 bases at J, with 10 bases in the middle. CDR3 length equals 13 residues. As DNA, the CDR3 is TGTGCCAGCAGCTCCAACAGGGTAGATACGCAGTATTTT. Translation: CASSSNRVDTQYF.

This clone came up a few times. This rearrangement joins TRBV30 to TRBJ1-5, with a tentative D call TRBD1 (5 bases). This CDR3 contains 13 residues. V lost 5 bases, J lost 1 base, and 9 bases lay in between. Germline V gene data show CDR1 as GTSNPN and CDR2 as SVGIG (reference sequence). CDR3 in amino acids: CAWDSGSNQPQHF. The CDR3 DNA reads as TGTGCCTGGGACAGTGGGAGCAATCAGCCCCAGCATTTT.

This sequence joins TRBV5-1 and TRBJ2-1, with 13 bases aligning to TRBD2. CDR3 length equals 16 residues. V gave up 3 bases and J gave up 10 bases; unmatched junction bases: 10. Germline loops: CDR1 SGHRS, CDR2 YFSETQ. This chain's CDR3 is CASSSLAGGPLREQFF. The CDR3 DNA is TGCGCCAGCAGCTCACTAGCGGGAGGGCCCCTACGGGAGCAGTTCTTC.

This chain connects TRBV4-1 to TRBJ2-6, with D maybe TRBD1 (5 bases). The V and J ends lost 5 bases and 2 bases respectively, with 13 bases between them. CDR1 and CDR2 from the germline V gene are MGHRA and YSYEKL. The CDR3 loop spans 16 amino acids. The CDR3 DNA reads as TGCGCCAGCAGCTATGGAAGGGGCACTGGGGCCAACGTCCTGACTTTC. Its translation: CASSYGRGTGANVLTF.

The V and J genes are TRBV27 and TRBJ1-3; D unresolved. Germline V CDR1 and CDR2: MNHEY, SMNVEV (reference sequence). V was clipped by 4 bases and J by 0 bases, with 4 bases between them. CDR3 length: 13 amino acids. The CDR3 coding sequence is TGTGCCAGCAGTTGGAGCTCTGGAAACACCATATATTTT. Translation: CASSWSSGNTIYF.

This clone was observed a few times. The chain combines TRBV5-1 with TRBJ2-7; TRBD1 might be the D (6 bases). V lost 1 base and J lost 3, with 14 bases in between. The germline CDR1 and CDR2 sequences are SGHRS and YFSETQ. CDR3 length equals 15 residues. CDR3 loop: CASSLHRTEDYEQYF. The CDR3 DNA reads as TGCGCCAGCAGCTTGCACCGGACAGAAGACTACGAGCAGTACTTC.

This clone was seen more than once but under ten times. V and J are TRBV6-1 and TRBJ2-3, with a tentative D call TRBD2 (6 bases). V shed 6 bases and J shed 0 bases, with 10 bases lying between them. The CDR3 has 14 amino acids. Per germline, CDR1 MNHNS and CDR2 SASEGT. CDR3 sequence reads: CASSDSGSTDTQYF. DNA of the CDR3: TGTGCCAGCAGCGACAGCGGGAGCACAGATACGCAGTATTTT.

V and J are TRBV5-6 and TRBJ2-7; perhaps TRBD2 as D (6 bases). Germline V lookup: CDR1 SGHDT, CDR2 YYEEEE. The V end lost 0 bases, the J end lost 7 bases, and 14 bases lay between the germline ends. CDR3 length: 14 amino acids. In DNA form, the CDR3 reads TGTGCCAGCAGCTTGGGTTCGGGAGTGGGGGAGCAGTACTTC. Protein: CASSLGSGVGEQYF.

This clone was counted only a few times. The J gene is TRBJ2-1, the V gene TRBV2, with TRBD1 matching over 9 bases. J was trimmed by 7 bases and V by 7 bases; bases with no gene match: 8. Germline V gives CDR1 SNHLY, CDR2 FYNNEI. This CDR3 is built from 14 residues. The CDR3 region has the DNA TGTGCCAGCACCCTGGACAGGGGACCGAATGAGCAGTTCTTC. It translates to CASTLDRGPNEQFF.